A selection of T cell receptor beta chains follows, all from one sample in a study of blood T cells in healthy people across ages. TCRdb reprocessed the 5' RACE reads with MiXCR, giving one entry per CDR3 protein. The sample includes more than 600,000 distinct CDR3 sequences, 20% to 30% seen only once; the top ten take more than 8%. These data were likewise used in another study, on T cells of mothers and their children.

The sequenced sample was blood. The origin of the receptors is a boy between 5 and 17 years old in good health. Each CDR3 is given with its conserved first and last residue. A D gene is named only where the DNA matches it firmly. Where a row states a size, it is once, few, many or the class of an expanded clone; other rows omit it.

cdr3_aa,cdr3_nt,v_call,d_call,j_call,clone_size
CSARAGQGLEKLFF,TGCAGTGCTAGAGCGGGACAGGGGTTAGAAAAACTGTTTTTT,TRBV20-1,TRBD1,TRBJ1-4,few
CASRTEGVGIYEQYF,TGTGCCAGCAGAACCGAGGGGGTCGGTATCTACGAGCAGTACTTC,TRBV6-2/TRBV6-3,.,TRBJ2-7,few
CSATTLASYNEQFF,TGCAGTGCTACCACCCTAGCGTCCTACAATGAGCAGTTCTTC,TRBV20-1,.,TRBJ2-1,few
CSAGSGNTIYF,TGCAGCGCGGGCTCTGGAAACACCATATATTTT,TRBV29-1,.,TRBJ1-3,few
CSARDRGGTNYNEQFF,TGCAGTGCTAGAGATCGGGGAGGGACTAACTACAATGAGCAGTTCTTC,TRBV20-1,TRBD2,TRBJ2-1,once
CASSPPSGRDYEQYF,TGTGCCAGCTCACCACCTAGCGGGAGGGACTACGAGCAGTACTTC,TRBV18,TRBD2,TRBJ2-7,.
CAINNRGDEQYF,TGTGCCATCAATAACAGGGGAGACGAGCAGTACTTC,TRBV10-3,TRBD1,TRBJ2-7,.
CASSYSTDSPTDTQYF,TGTGCCAGCAGTTACTCCACAGACTCCCCCACAGATACGCAGTATTTT,TRBV6-5,.,TRBJ2-3,.
CASSQPLQGDTEAFF,TGTGCCAGCAGCCAACCCCTACAGGGGGACACTGAAGCTTTCTTT,TRBV3-1,TRBD1,TRBJ1-1,.
CATSRGSYEQYF,TGTGCCACCAGCAGAGGATCCTACGAGCAGTACTTC,TRBV15,.,TRBJ2-7,few
CASSLAGRVRPQHF,TGTGCCAGCAGCTTAGCCGGCAGGGTGCGGCCCCAGCATTTT,TRBV7-2,.,TRBJ1-5,.
CAISESSIPGQGTANYGYTF,TGTGCCATCAGTGAGTCGAGTATCCCGGGACAGGGGACCGCTAACTATGGCTACACCTTC,TRBV10-3,TRBD1,TRBJ1-2,.
CSARDLRWSNYGHTF,TGCAGTGCTAGGGATTTGAGGTGGTCGAACTATGGCCACACCTTC,TRBV20-1,.,TRBJ1-2,.
CSAVSGREETQYF,TGCAGTGCAGTTAGCGGGAGGGAAGAGACCCAGTACTTC,TRBV20-1,TRBD2,TRBJ2-5,.
CASRRGQGIDSPLHF,TGTGCCAGCAGAAGAGGACAGGGAATCGATTCACCCCTCCACTTT,TRBV6-5,TRBD1,TRBJ1-6,.
CASSRDITYQPQHF,TGTGCCAGCTCCAGGGACATCACTTATCAGCCCCAGCATTTT,TRBV18,.,TRBJ1-5,.
CSARAREYSNQPQHF,TGCAGTGCTAGGGCAAGGGAGTATAGCAATCAGCCCCAGCATTTT,TRBV20-1,.,TRBJ1-5,.
CASSLYHGEETQYF,TGTGCTAGCAGCTTGTATCACGGGGAAGAGACCCAGTACTTC,TRBV7-7,.,TRBJ2-5,.
CASSPSRTSGYNEQFF,TGTGCCAGCAGCCCCTCGCGGACTAGCGGTTACAATGAGCAGTTCTTC,TRBV12-3/TRBV12-4,TRBD2,TRBJ2-1,few
CASGLVPDRDLYEQYF,TGTGCTAGTGGTTTGGTGCCGGACAGGGATCTCTACGAGCAGTACTTC,TRBV12-5,TRBD1,TRBJ2-7,.
CASSLYEEVTDTQYF,TGTGCCAGCAGCTTGTACGAGGAGGTCACAGATACGCAGTATTTT,TRBV7-9,.,TRBJ2-3,few
CASSQGGGRTEAFF,TGTGCCAGCAGCCAGGGAGGGGGTCGCACTGAAGCTTTCTTT,TRBV9,.,TRBJ1-1,.
CASTSRLVPYEQYF,TGTGCCAGCACCTCCCGACTAGTGCCCTACGAGCAGTACTTC,TRBV27,.,TRBJ2-7,.
CASSQERDYGDTQYF,TGCGCCAGCAGCCAAGAACGGGACTATGGAGATACGCAGTATTTT,TRBV4-3,TRBD2,TRBJ2-3,few
CASSIDGSLDTEAFF,TGTGCCAGTAGTATTGACGGGTCACTGGACACTGAAGCTTTCTTT,TRBV19,.,TRBJ1-1,few
CASRVPTRDGGNIQYF,TGTGCCAGCAGGGTACCGACCCGGGACGGTGGAAACATTCAGTACTTC,TRBV6-6,.,TRBJ2-4,.
CASRLHSSSVYEQYF,TGTGCCAGCAGGCTCCACAGCTCCTCCGTCTACGAGCAGTACTTC,TRBV6-2/TRBV6-3,.,TRBJ2-7,.
CSVEGRQGALDTQYF,TGCAGCGTTGAAGGGAGGCAAGGGGCCCTGGATACGCAGTATTTT,TRBV29-1,.,TRBJ2-3,few
CASSLNNPDGGTLETQYF,TGTGCTAGCAGCCTGAATAACCCTGACGGGGGTACTTTGGAGACCCAGTACTTC,TRBV7-7,.,TRBJ2-5,once
CASSLDTGSETQYF,TGTGCCAGCAGCTTAGATACAGGGAGCGAGACCCAGTACTTC,TRBV7-2,.,TRBJ2-5,few
CASSERGWIEQYF,TGTGCCAGCAGTGAAAGGGGGTGGATCGAGCAGTACTTC,TRBV2,.,TRBJ2-7,few
CASSLDVGSNYGYTF,TGCGCCAGCAGCTTGGACGTGGGGAGTAACTATGGCTACACCTTC,TRBV5-1,.,TRBJ1-2,.
CASSFRQGEVNEQFF,TGCGCCAGCAGCTTCCGACAGGGTGAAGTCAATGAGCAGTTCTTC,TRBV5-1,TRBD1,TRBJ2-1,few
CSVERTGGRTEAFF,TGCAGCGTAGAGCGGACAGGGGGTAGGACTGAAGCTTTCTTT,TRBV29-1,TRBD1,TRBJ1-1,few
CASSLMSGAMTYEQYF,TGCGCCAGCAGCTTGATGTCCGGAGCGATGACCTACGAGCAGTACTTC,TRBV5-1,.,TRBJ2-7,few
CASSSTTGNTVYF,TGTGCCAGCAGTTCGACAACTGGAAACACCGTATATTTT,TRBV27,.,TRBJ1-3,.
CASSLVPGNIQSRDTQYF,TGTGCCAGCAGCTTAGTCCCAGGGAACATCCAGTCGAGAGATACGCAGTATTTT,TRBV11-2,.,TRBJ2-3,few
CASSDYGGNEQYF,TGTGCCAGCAGTGATTATGGGGGAAACGAGCAGTACTTC,TRBV25-1,.,TRBJ2-7,few
CSVEAASPLAYNEQFF,TGCAGCGTTGAAGCGGCTAGCCCGCTAGCCTACAATGAGCAGTTCTTC,TRBV29-1,.,TRBJ2-1,.
CASTSREASSYNEQFF,TGTGCCAGCACTTCGCGGGAGGCTAGCTCCTACAATGAGCAGTTCTTC,TRBV12-3/TRBV12-4,TRBD2,TRBJ2-1,.
CASSYDGGFYGYTF,TGTGCCAGCAGTTACGATGGAGGATTCTATGGCTACACCTTC,TRBV6-2/TRBV6-3,.,TRBJ1-2,few
CSAPGSGYNEQFF,TGCAGTGCACCCGGGAGCGGCTACAATGAGCAGTTCTTC,TRBV20-1,.,TRBJ2-1,.
CASRPPSGRATNEQFF,TGTGCCAGCAGACCCCCTAGCGGGAGGGCCACGAATGAGCAGTTCTTC,TRBV6-6,TRBD2,TRBJ2-1,.
CASSLTGENIQYF,TGTGCCAGCAGTTTAACAGGGGAAAACATTCAGTACTTC,TRBV28,TRBD1,TRBJ2-4,many
CASSFPPTVSGANVLTF,TGTGCCAGCAGCTTTCCTCCTACAGTCTCTGGGGCCAACGTCCTGACTTTC,TRBV7-9,.,TRBJ2-6,few